A selection of T cell receptor beta chains follows, all from one sample in a study of vaccination effects on CD4 cells after COVID-19. Their specific antigens are unknown. Clones were sequenced by immunoSEQ multiplex PCR, and TCRdb holds only the in-frame ones, with some missing. The sample lists 30,000 or so clones; about 72% were seen once. Sample: CD4+ T cells from PBMCs cultured with a peptide pool, taken before COVID-19 vaccination. These receptors were taken from a human donor who had a prior SARS-CoV-2 infection. Both conserved end residues are part of each CDR3. Fields, in order: clone size, J gene, D gene, V gene, CDR3 protein, CDR3 DNA. D genes are given only for firm matches. Rows may omit the clone size; those that give it use once, few, many or a size class.

>NA|TRBJ2-3|NA|TRBV7-2
CASSFTRGTDTQYF
TGTGCCAGCAGCTTCACTCGGGGGACAGATACGCAGTATTTT
>few|TRBJ1-1|NA|TRBV7-6
CASRTGRGATEAFF
TGTGCCAGCAGAACCGGTAGGGGGGCGACTGAAGCTTTCTTT
>NA|TRBJ2-5|NA|TRBV20-1
CSWDGRETQYF
TGCAGTTGGGACGGAAGAGAGACCCAGTACTTC
>once|TRBJ2-1|NA|TRBV7-6
CASSLRDSPSYNEQFF
TGTGCCAGCAGCCTACGGGACTCCCCCTCCTACAATGAGCAGTTCTTC
>NA|TRBJ2-5|NA|TRBV7-3
CASSLRRYETQYF
TGTGCCAGCAGCTTAAGGAGGTACGAGACCCAGTACTTC
>NA|TRBJ2-7|TRBD2|TRBV5-1
CASSFRAGDFYEQYF
TGCGCCAGCAGCTTCCGAGCGGGAGATTTCTACGAGCAGTACTTC
>NA|TRBJ2-5|TRBD1|TRBV19
CASTGGQEKETQYF
TGTGCCAGTACTGGGGGACAGGAAAAAGAGACCCAGTACTTC
>NA|TRBJ1-2|TRBD1|TRBV5-1
CASSSGTAWYGYTF
TGCGCCAGCAGCTCCGGGACAGCTTGGTATGGCTACACCTTC
>NA|TRBJ2-3|NA|TRBV4-1
CASSLPTGGILPDTQYF
TGCGCCAGCAGCCTTCCGACCGGGGGTATCCTCCCAGATACGCAGTATTTT
>few|TRBJ2-7|NA|TRBV4-2
CASSQAPSYEQYF
TGTGCCAGCAGCCAGGCCCCCTCCTACGAGCAGTACTTC
>NA|TRBJ2-1|TRBD2|TRBV3-1/TRBV3-2
CASSQDERGAPLNEQFF
TGTGCCAGCAGCCAAGATGAGCGGGGGGCCCCGCTCAATGAGCAGTTCTTC
>NA|TRBJ1-5|TRBD1|TRBV2
CASTSTGGNNQPQHF
TGTGCCAGCACTAGCACAGGGGGTAACAATCAGCCCCAGCATTTT
>NA|TRBJ2-2|TRBD2|TRBV7-3
CASSLSSSGGTGELFF
TGTGCCAGCAGCTTAAGTTCTAGCGGGGGAACCGGGGAGCTGTTTTTT
>NA|TRBJ1-1|NA|TRBV4-2
CASSPLLVTEAFF
TGTGCCAGCAGCCCCTTACTTGTAACTGAAGCTTTCTTT
>NA|TRBJ2-2|TRBD2|TRBV5-5
CASRLRGTSMNTGELFF
TGTGCCAGCAGATTAAGAGGGACTAGCATGAACACCGGGGAGCTGTTTTTT
>few|TRBJ1-4|NA|TRBV3-1/TRBV3-2
CASSQVFGTNEKLFF
TGTGCCAGCAGCCAAGTGTTTGGAACTAATGAAAAACTGTTTTTT
>NA|TRBJ1-1|TRBD1|TRBV5-1
CASSVQGANTGTEAFF
TGCGCCAGCAGTGTTCAGGGGGCCAATACCGGCACTGAAGCTTTCTTT
>few|TRBJ2-2|TRBD1|TRBV2
CASFPKPGTANTGELFF
TGTGCCAGTTTCCCGAAGCCCGGGACAGCAAACACCGGGGAGCTGTTTTTT
>NA|TRBJ1-2|NA|TRBV2
CASREPFPVRRLYGYTF
TGTGCCAGCAGGGAGCCGTTCCCGGTCAGACGCCTCTATGGCTACACCTTC
>few|TRBJ1-5|NA|TRBV19
CASSLTRNQPQHF
TGTGCCAGTAGTTTGACGCGCAATCAGCCCCAGCATTTT
>NA|TRBJ2-7|TRBD1|TRBV7-8
CASSLGYLRTGVLDDLEYEQYF
TGTGCCAGCAGCTTAGGGTACCTGCGGACAGGGGTTTTAGACGACCTAGAGTACGAGCAGTACTTC
>NA|TRBJ1-6|NA|TRBV6-6
CASGGPGNSPLHF
TGTGCCAGTGGGGGACCGGGGAATTCACCCCTCCACTTT
>NA|TRBJ2-4|NA|TRBV28
CASTSGGEYIQYF
TGTGCCAGCACCTCTGGGGGAGAGTACATTCAGTACTTC
>NA|TRBJ1-4|NA|TRBV5-6
CASSLKRGGVGTNEKLFF
TGTGCCAGCAGCCTCAAGAGGGGAGGGGTGGGCACTAATGAAAAACTGTTTTTT
>NA|TRBJ2-3|TRBD2|TRBV6-6
CASSRTSGTDTQYF
TGTGCCAGCAGCCGGACTAGCGGCACAGATACGCAGTATTTT
>NA|TRBJ2-3|NA|TRBV24-1
CATSGGAGQAGDTQYF
TGTGCCACCAGTGGGGGAGCGGGCCAAGCGGGAGATACGCAGTATTTT
>NA|TRBJ2-7|NA|TRBV18
CASLLAPSDEQYF
TGTGCCAGCTTGCTAGCTCCCTCTGACGAGCAGTACTTC
>NA|TRBJ2-5|NA|TRBV11-2
CASSLPPWGRQETQYF
TGTGCCAGCAGCTTACCCCCTTGGGGCAGACAAGAGACCCAGTACTTC
>NA|TRBJ2-3|TRBD2|TRBV18
CASSPPGLAGGTDTQYF
TGTGCCAGCTCACCCCCGGGACTAGCGGGAGGAACAGATACGCAGTATTTT
>NA|TRBJ2-1|TRBD2|TRBV13
CASSGTGGQGEQFF
TGTGCCAGCAGCGGGACGGGAGGGCAAGGTGAGCAGTTCTTC
>few|TRBJ2-7|TRBD2|TRBV7-2
CASSPTSRPSYEQYF
TGTGCCAGCAGCCCGACTAGCCGACCTTCATACGAGCAGTACTTC
>NA|TRBJ2-7|NA|TRBV25-1
CASSEAGQSSYEQYF
TGTGCCAGCAGTGAAGCGGGACAGAGCTCCTACGAGCAGTACTTC
>NA|TRBJ2-7|TRBD1|TRBV18
CASSPSTGSHEQYF
TGTGCCAGCTCACCGTCGACAGGGTCCCACGAGCAGTACTTC
>NA|TRBJ2-1|TRBD2|TRBV5-1
CASSLVFGRDYNEQFF
TGCGCCAGCAGCTTGGTATTCGGGAGGGATTACAATGAGCAGTTCTTC
>NA|TRBJ2-7|NA|TRBV5-1
CASQKAYGGPPYEQYF
TGCGCCAGCCAAAAAGCATACGGAGGACCCCCCTACGAGCAGTACTTC
>NA|TRBJ2-7|NA|TRBV6-4
CASSVSPGDGQYF
TGTGCCAGCAGTGTGTCACCTGGTGACGGGCAGTACTTC
>NA|TRBJ2-3|NA|TRBV18
CASSLADTQYF
TGTGCCAGCTCACTTGCAGATACGCAGTATTTT
>NA|TRBJ1-1|NA|TRBV7-8
CASTLQASNTEAFF
TGTGCCAGCACCCTACAGGCTTCGAACACTGAAGCTTTCTTT
>few|TRBJ1-6|NA|TRBV2
CASRIGAF
TGTGCCAGCAGGATAGGGGCTTTT
>NA|TRBJ2-1|NA|TRBV6-5
CASRTGGPSFRQFF
TGTGCCAGCAGGACGGGGGGCCCGTCTTTCAGGCAGTTCTTC
>NA|TRBJ2-7|TRBD1|TRBV14
CASSPRTGNSYEQYF
TGTGCCAGCAGCCCGCGGACAGGGAACTCCTACGAGCAGTACTTC
>NA|TRBJ1-1|NA|TRBV10-3
CAISGMPGRGAFF
TGTGCCATCAGTGGAATGCCAGGGCGGGGAGCTTTCTTT